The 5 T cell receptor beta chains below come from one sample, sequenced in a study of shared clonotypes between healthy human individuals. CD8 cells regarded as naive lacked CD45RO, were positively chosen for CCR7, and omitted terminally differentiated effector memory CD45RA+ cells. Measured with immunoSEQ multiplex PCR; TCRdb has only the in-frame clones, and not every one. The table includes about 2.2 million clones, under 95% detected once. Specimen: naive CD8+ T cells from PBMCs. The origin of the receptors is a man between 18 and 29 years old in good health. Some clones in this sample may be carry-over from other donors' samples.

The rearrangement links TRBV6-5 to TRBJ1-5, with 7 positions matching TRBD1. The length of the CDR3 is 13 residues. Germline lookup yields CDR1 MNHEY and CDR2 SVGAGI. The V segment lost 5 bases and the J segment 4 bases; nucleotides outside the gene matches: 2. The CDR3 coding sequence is TGTGCCAGCAGTCAGGGGGTAAATCAGCCCCAGCATTTT. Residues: CASSQGVNQPQHF.

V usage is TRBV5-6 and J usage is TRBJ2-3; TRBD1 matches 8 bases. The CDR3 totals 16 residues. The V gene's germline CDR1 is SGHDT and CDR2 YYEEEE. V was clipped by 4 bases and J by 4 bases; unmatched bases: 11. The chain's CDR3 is CASSMDGTGFSDTQYF. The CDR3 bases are TGTGCCAGCAGCATGGACGGGACAGGATTTTCAGATACGCAGTATTTT.

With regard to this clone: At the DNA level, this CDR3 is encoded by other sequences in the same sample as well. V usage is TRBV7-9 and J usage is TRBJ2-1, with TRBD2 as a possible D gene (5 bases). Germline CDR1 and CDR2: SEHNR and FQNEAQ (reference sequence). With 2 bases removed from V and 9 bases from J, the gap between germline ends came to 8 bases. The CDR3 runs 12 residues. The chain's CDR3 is CASSLLGSEQFF. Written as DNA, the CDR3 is TGTGCCAGCAGCTTATTGGGGAGTGAGCAGTTCTTC.

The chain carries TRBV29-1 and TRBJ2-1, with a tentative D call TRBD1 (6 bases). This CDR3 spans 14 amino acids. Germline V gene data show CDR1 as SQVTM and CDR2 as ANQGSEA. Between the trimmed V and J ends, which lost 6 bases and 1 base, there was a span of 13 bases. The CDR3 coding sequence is TGCAGCGTCGTTGGGGGCCGGTCCTACAATGAGCAGTTCTTC. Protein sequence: CSVVGGRSYNEQFF.

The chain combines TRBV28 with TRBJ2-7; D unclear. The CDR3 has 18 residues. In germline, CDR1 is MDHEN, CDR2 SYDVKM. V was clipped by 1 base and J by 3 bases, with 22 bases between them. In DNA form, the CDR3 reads TGTGCCAGCAGTTTATTAGCCGGCGGATTCGACACTATCTACGAGCAGTACTTC. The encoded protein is CASSLLAGGFDTIYEQYF.